This T cell receptor (beta chain) came from a study of T cells after yellow fever vaccination. Trimming cost V 0 bases and J 5 bases, with 2 bases left between them. The CDR3 spans 11 residues. CDR1 is SGDLS, CDR2 YYNGEE, per germline. At least ten counts were recorded for this clonotype. TCRdb independently ran MiXCR on the 5' RACE reads; one entry per CDR3 protein. The sample carries 200,000 to 250,000 distinct CDR3 sequences, about 3% recorded once. The TCR originated in a man younger than 30 who received the YFV17D yellow fever vaccine. The rearrangement links TRBV9 to TRBJ2-5; no reliable D call. The sample consisted of CD4+ T cells sorted from PBMCs, taken 10 days after the yellow fever booster vaccination. The CDR3 region is CASSVDETQYF. Written as DNA, the CDR3 is TGTGCCAGCAGCGTAGATGAGACCCAGTACTTC.